The clone carrying this T cell receptor beta chain was seen once. Its target is not known. The CDR3 sequence is 15 residues long. J gave up 6 bases and V 1 base, and 5 bases lay outside the gene matches. Germline-derived CDR1 and CDR2 are LNHDA and SQIVND (reference sequence). The source of the sample is a study of CD8+CD57+ T cells in acquired aplastic anemia. The overall study: The sorted CD4+ and CD8+ cells yielded an average roughly 3 ug of DNA. Healthy donors averaged around 11 million reads for CD4+ cells. Overall study results and limits: Patients and controls were not found to differ significantly in CD8+ Simpson's diversity. Sharing between patients and controls was observed for over 25 CD8+ CDR3 sequences.

Profiling of TCR beta VDJ combinations and CDR3 sequences used genomic DNA as template. Each CDR3 protein gets one entry after TCRdb re-called the reads with MiXCR. The table lists 100,000 to 150,000 distinct CDR3 sequences, more than 40% of them singletons, with about 2.7% in the top ten. This clonotype originated in a human donor in good health, serving as a control. The sequencing input was sorted CD4+, CD8+, or CD8+CD57+ T cells (not recorded which) from PBMCs. The chain uses TRBV19 and TRBJ2-3; 9 positions match TRBD1. DNA for the CDR3: TGTGCCAGTAGTATAGGGGGGACAGGGTCCGATACGCAGTATTTT. Translated, it gives CASSIGGTGSDTQYF. Based on the CDR3 plus reference TRBV19 and TRBJ2-3, the full variable domain is DGGITQSPKYLFRKEGQNVTLSCEQNLNHDAMYWYRQDPGQGLRLIYYSQIVNDFQKGDIAEGYSVSREKKESFPLTVTSAQKNPTAFYLCASSIGGTGSDTQYFGPGTRLTVL.